This TCR beta chain is drawn from a study of blood T cell repertoires in COVID-19. In the authors' methods: Reference gene primers were amplified, and this amplification served to estimate nucleated cell counts. The table came from immunoSEQ multiplex PCR; TCRdb's copy has only in-frame clones and leaves some out. Clone size and V and J calls were adopted from that table, with D and trimming inferred from the DNA. Counted here are about 200,000 clones, 85% to 90% occurring once; the ten biggest clones make up roughly 4%. Looked up from germline, CDR1 is SEHNR and CDR2 is FQNEAQ (reference sequence). The CDR3 runs 16 residues. V lost 6 bases and J lost 4; bases outside the gene matches: 14.

The chain employs TRBV7-9 and TRBJ2-7; 8 positions match TRBD1. The source is a woman in her twenties or thirties with acute COVID-19. The sample was PBMCs or T cells enriched from blood (not recorded which). The CDR3 DNA follows: TGTGCCAGCAGTCCCCGCGGGCAGGGGGCTTTATACGAGCAGTACTTC. Translating gives CASSPRGQGALYEQYF.